This T cell receptor (beta chain) was identified during a study of beta chain features in type 1 diabetes. This clone was counted a few times. Its antigen is as yet unknown. The authors took one heparinised blood draw, averaging about 120 mL, from each donor. The CDR3 loop spans 12 amino acids. Looked up from germline, CDR1 is MNHEY and CDR2 is SVGAGI. The V and J ends lost 2 bases and 9 bases respectively, with 8 bases between them. What was sequenced were expressed TCRB transcripts, since all of the isolated RNA had been reverse transcribed. Here immunoSEQ multiplex PCR was the method, and the copy in TCRdb shows in-frame clones only, minus some. The sample lists hundreds of thousands of clones; about an eighth were seen once. Notes on the study in general: Any role of HLA type in TCRB rearrangement remained unresolved here. It was possible that PCR favored shorter templates, equally so in patients and controls. Type 1 diabetes patients had moderately but significantly shorter TCRB CDR3s in all four CD4+ subsets.

The receptor was derived from a man aged 18 to 29 with type 1 diabetes. Material: naive CD4+ T cells from blood. V usage is TRBV6-5 and J usage is TRBJ1-5; possibly TRBD1 for D (6 bases). In DNA, the CDR3 is TGTGCCAGCAGTTACCTGGACAGGCCCCAGCATTTT. It encodes CASSYLDRPQHF.